This T cell receptor (beta chain) was observed in a study of T-cell reconstitution after alpha-beta-depleted transplantation in children. Germline loops: CDR1 DFQATT, CDR2 SNEGSKA (reference sequence). The CDR3 totals 17 residues. The ends lost 5 bases at V and 0 bases at J; junction bases unmatched: 13. The table lists this clonotype with a few counts. Unique molecular identifiers featured in how the TCRbeta library was prepared. Using its own MiXCR run on the PCR reads, TCRdb lists one record per CDR3 protein. The table records some 550,000 distinct CDR3 sequences, about a sixth of them present only once.

The specimen comprised PBMCs from the stem cell graft donor, sampled from the stem cell graft. This receptor was identified in a human donor who donated a stem cell graft to a child with acute lymphoblastic leukemia. The chain recombines TRBV20-1 with TRBJ2-1; TRBD2 aligns across 7 bases. CDR3 bases: TGCAGTGCTCCTGACCTTCCGAGCGGGGTCTCCTACAATGAGCAGTTCTTC. Its translation is CSAPDLPSGVSYNEQFF.